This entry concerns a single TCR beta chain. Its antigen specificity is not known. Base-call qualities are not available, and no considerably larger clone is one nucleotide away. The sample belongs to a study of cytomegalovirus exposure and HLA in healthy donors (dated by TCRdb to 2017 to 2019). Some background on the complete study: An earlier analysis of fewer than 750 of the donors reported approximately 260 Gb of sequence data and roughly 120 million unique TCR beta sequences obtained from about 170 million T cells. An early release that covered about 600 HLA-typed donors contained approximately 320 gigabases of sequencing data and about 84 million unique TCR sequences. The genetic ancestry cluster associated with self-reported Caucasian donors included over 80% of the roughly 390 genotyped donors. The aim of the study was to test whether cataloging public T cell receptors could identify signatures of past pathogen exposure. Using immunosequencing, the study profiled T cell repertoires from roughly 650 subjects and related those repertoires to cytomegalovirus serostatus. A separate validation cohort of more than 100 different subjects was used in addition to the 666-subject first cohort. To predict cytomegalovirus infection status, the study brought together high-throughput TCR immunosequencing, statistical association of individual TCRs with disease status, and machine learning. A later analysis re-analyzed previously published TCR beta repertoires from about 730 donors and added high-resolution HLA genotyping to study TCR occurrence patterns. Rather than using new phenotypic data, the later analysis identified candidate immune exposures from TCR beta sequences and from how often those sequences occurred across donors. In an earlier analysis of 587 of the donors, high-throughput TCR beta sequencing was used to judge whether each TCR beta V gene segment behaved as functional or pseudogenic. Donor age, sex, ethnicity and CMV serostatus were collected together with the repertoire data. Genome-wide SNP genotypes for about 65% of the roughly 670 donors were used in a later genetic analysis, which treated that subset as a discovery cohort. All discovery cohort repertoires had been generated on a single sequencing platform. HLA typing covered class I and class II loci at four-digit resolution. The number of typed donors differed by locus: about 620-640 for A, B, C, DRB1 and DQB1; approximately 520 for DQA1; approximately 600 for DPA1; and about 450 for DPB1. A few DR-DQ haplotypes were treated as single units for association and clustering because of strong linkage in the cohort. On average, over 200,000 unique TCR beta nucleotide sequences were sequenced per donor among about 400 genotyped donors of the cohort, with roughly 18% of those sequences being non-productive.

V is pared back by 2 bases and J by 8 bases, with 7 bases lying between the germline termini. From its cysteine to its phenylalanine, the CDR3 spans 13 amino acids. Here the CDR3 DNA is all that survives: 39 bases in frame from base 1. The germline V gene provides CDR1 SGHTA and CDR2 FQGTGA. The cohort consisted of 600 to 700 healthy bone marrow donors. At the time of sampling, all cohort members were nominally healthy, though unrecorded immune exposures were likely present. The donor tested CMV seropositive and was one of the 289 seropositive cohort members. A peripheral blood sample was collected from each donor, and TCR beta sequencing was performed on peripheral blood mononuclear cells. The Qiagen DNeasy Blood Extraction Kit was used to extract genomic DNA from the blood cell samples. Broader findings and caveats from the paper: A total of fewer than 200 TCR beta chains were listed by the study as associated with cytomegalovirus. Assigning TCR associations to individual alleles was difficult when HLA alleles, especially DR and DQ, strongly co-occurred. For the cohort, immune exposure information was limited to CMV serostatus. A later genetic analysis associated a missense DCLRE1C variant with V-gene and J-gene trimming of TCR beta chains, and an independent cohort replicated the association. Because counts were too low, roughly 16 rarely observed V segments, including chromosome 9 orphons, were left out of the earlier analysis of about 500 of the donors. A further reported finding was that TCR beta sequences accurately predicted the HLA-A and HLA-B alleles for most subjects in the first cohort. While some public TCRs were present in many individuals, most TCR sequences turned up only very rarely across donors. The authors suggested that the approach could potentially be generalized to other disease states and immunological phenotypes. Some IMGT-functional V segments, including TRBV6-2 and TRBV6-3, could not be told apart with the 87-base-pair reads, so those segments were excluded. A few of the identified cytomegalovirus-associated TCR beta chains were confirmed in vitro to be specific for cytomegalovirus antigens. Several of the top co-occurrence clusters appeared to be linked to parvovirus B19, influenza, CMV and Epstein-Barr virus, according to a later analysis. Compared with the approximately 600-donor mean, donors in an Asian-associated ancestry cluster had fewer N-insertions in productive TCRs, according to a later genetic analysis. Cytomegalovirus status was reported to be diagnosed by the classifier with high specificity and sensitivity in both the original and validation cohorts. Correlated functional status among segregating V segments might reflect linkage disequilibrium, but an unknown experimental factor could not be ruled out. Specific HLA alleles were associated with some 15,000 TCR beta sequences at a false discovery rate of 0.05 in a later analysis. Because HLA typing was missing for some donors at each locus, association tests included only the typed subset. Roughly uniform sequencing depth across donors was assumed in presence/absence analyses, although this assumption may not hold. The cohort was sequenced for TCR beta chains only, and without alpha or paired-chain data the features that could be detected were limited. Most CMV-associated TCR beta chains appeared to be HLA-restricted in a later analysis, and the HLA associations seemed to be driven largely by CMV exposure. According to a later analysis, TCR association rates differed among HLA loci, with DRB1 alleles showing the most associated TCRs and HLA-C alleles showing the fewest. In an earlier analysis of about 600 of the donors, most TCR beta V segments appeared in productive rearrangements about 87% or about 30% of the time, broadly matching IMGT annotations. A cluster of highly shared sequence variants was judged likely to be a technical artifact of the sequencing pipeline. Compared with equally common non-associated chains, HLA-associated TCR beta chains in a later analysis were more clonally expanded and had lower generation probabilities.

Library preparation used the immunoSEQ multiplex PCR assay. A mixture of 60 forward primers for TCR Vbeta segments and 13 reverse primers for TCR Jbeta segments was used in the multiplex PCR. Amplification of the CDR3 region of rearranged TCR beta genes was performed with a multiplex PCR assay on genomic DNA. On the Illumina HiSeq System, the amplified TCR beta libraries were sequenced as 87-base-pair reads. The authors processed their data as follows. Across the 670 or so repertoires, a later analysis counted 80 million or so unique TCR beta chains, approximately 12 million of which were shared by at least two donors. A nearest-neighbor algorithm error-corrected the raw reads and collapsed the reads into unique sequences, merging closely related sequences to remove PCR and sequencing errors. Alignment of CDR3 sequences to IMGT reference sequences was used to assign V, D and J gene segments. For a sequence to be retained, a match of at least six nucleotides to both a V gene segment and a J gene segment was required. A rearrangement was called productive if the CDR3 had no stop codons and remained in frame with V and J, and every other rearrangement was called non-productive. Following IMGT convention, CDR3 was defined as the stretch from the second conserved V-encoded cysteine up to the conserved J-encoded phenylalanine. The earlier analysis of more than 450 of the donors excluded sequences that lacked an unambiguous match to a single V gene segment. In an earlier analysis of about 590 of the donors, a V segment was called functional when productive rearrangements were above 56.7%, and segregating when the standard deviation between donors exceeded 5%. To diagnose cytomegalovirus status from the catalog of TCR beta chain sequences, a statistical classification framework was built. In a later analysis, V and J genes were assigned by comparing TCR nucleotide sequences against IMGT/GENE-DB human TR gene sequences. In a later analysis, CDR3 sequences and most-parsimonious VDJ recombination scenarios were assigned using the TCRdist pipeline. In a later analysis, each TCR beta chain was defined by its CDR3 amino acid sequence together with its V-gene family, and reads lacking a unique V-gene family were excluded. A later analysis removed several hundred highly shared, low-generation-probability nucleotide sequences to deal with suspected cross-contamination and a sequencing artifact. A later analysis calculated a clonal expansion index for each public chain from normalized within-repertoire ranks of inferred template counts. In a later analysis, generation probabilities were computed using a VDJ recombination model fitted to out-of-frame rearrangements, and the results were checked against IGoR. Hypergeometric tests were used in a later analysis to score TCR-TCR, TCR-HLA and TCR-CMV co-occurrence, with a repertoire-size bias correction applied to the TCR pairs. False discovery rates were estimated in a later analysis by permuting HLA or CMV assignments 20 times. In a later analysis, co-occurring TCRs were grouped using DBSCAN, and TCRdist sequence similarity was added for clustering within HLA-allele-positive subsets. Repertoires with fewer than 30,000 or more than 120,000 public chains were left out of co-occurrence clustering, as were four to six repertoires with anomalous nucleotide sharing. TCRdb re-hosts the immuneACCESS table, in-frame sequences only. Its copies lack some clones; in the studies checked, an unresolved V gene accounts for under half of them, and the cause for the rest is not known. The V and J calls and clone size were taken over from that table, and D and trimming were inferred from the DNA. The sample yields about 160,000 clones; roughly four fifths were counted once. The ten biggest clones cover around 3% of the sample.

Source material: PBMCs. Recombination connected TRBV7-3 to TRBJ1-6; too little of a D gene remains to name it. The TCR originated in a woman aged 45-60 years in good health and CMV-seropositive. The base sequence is TGTGCCAGCAGCTTAGAGTTAGATTCACCCCTCCACTTT. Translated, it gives CASSLELDSPLHF.